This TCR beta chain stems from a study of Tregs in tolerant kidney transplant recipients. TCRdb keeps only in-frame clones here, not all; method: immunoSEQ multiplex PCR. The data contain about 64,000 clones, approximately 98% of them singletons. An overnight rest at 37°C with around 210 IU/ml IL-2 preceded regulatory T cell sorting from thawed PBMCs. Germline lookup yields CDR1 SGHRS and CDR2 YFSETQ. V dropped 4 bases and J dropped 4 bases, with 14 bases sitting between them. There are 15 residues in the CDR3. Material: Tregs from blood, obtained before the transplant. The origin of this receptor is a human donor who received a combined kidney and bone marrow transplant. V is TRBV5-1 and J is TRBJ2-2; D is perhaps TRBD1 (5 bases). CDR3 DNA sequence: TGCGCCAGCAGCCCGCAGGGTTTGGGCACCGGGGAGCTGTTTTTT. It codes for CASSPQGLGTGELFF.